Presented here are 5 T cell receptor beta chains from one specimen sequenced in a study of regulatory T cells in long-lasting Graves disease. Construction of the TCR beta libraries employed iRepertoire HTBI primers in conjunction with Arm-PCR of CDR3 regions. TCRdb ran MiXCR on the multiplex PCR reads and lists one entry per CDR3 protein. In the table there are around 450,000 distinct CDR3 sequences, around a fifth of which are singletons. The time point here: persistent/refractory GD, antithyroid drugs over 5 years with positive TRAb. Researchers made the TCR library from RNA that was extracted from PBMCs. Specimen: peripheral blood mononuclear cells (PBMCs), collected when the disease was refractory, from a patient treated with antithyroid drugs. These receptors came from a female donor with Graves disease.

V usage is TRBV30 and J usage is TRBJ1-1, with 8 bases identical to TRBD1. Trimming removed 1 base from V and 4 bases from J; junction bases left unmatched: 2. This CDR3 region has 13 residues. Germline-derived CDR1 and CDR2 are GTSNPN and SVGIG (reference sequence). CDR3 amino acids: CAWSEQGGTEAFF. The CDR3 DNA sequence: TGTGCCTGGAGTGAACAGGGGGGCACTGAAGCTTTCTTT.

The CDR3 DNA reads TGTGCCAGCAGTATGGGGGCGGGAAACACCATATATTTT. Protein sequence: CASSMGAGNTIYF. The chain is built from TRBV6-1 and TRBJ1-3; maybe TRBD1 (6 bases). Trimming removed 5 bases at V and 4 bases at J, with 9 bases between. The CDR3 loop spans 13 amino acids. Germline loops: CDR1 MNHNS, CDR2 SASEGT.

This clonotype was seen at least ten times. This rearrangement joins TRBV6-9 to TRBJ1-5; D possibly corresponds to TRBD1 (5 bases). CDR1 and CDR2 (germline): MNHGY, SVAAGI. Deletions cut 3 bases from V and 0 bases from J, with 15 bases between. This CDR3 is built from 17 residues. Here the CDR3 reads CASSYSNWGLSNQPQHF. In DNA, the CDR3 is TGTGCCAGCAGTTACTCGAACTGGGGACTTAGCAATCAGCCCCAGCATTTT.

There are many counts of this clonotype. This chain uses TRBV12-3 or TRBV12-4 with TRBJ2-7; D not resolved. The V and J ends lost 3 bases and 2 bases respectively, with 8 bases between them. The CDR3 extends over 13 amino acids. The chain's CDR3 is CASSFMRAYEQYF. The CDR3 DNA sequence: TGTGCCAGCAGTTTCATGCGCGCCTACGAGCAGTACTTC.

As to this clonotype: A much more abundant neighbour one base away suggests this may be a read error. The V call is TRBV7-2, the J call TRBJ1-5; D is unclear. There are 12 residues in the CDR3. The V gene's germline CDR1 is SGHTA and CDR2 FQGNSA. V gave up 3 bases and J gave up 3 bases, with 3 bases separating them. The CDR3 DNA sequence: TGTGCCAGCAGCTTCAACAATCAGCCCCAGCATTTT. This encodes CASSFNNQPQHF. The full variable domain, rest sourced from reference TRBV7-2 and TRBJ1-5, is GAGVSQSPSNKVTEKGKDVELRCDPISGHTALYWYRQSLGQGLEFLIYFQGNSAPDKSGLPSDRFSAERTGGSVSTLTIQRTQQEDSAVYLCASSFNNQPQHFGDGTRLSIL.